This TCR beta chain was found in a study of T cell responses to AZD1222 COVID-19 vaccine. V trimming: 5 bases; J trimming: 1 base; junction bases outside the gene matches: 2. The CDR3 is made up of 14 amino acids. Germline CDR1 reads MGHRA; CDR2 reads YSYEKL. Profiled with immunoSEQ multiplex PCR; TCRdb holds only in-frame clones, not every one. Found here are roughly 140,000 clones, 80% to 90% of them singletons; the top ten hold 1.5% to 2%. The specimen was peripheral blood, collected on day 0 of AZD1222 vaccination. The rearrangement uses TRBV4-1 and TRBJ1-5; 7 bases agree with TRBD1. The sequence was collected from an adult in good health. This CDR3 is CASSRQGSNQPQHF. The CDR3 nucleotides are TGCGCCAGCAGCAGACAGGGAAGCAATCAGCCCCAGCATTTT.